This T cell receptor (beta chain) derives from a study of sequential checkpoint blockade in melanoma. Assay used: immunoSEQ multiplex PCR; TCRdb lists only in-frame clones, some missing. The table includes 9,500 to 15,000 clones, approximately 80% detected once. Germline V gene sequence: CDR1 PRHDT, CDR2 FYEKMQ (reference sequence). CDR3 length: 18 residues. J was trimmed by 2 bases and V by 1 base; bases with no gene match: 8. The treatment was: randomized to nivolumab then ipilimumab (arm A) or the reverse (arm B). No patient had prior DNA-damaging chemotherapy. Sorted cells were live CD3+CD8+, lacking CD19 and CD56, from PBMCs.

The source material was CD8+ T cells sorted from blood (inferred from file names), sampled from a patient given nivolumab and ipilimumab in sequence. The chain recombines TRBV13 with TRBJ1-3; 10 bases are shared with TRBD1. The origin of this receptor is a human donor with melanoma. In DNA, the CDR3 is TGTGCCAGCAGCTTAGCAGGGGTGGACAGGGGGGCTGGAAACACCATATATTTT. It translates to CASSLAGVDRGAGNTIYF.